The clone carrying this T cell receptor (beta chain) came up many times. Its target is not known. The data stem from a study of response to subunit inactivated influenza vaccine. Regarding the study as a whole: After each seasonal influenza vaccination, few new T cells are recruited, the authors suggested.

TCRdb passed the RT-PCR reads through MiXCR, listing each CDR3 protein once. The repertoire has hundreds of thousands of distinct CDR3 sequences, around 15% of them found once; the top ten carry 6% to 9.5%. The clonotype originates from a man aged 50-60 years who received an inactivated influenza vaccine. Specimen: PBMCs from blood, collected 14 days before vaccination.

The CDR3 DNA follows: TGCAGTGCTCCTACAGGGGTTTCTAATGAAAAACTGTTTTTT. The encoded protein is CSAPTGVSNEKLFF. The chain couples TRBV20-1 to TRBJ1-4; TRBD1 matches 7 bases. Germline CDR1 reads DFQATT; CDR2 reads SNEGSKA (reference sequence). This CDR3 spans 14 amino acids. The V gene end was trimmed by 5 bases and the J gene end by 3 bases; junction bases not matched to a gene: 6.